Given below is one TCR beta chain in context. This record comes from a study of blood T cell repertoires in COVID-19. In the study overall: Nucleic acid was either cDNA or gDNA, and it came from T cells, B-cell-depleted T cells, or PBMCs.

Method: immunoSEQ multiplex PCR; TCRdb's copy keeps in-frame clones and lacks some. The sample includes 150,000 to 190,000 clones, about 88% seen only once; the top ten take around 7%. With 2 bases removed from V and 6 bases from J, the gap between germline ends came to 13 bases. This CDR3 is built from 15 residues. Per germline, CDR1 SGHVS and CDR2 FQNEAQ. Residents of about two dozen US areas, aged about 18 to 95 years, made up the participants. V and J are TRBV7-8 and TRBJ2-2; D is unclear. The TCR originated in a man in his fifties who had recovered from COVID-19. Sequenced: PBMCs or T cells enriched from blood (not recorded which). CDR3 nucleotides: TGTGCCAGCAGCTTACAAACGAGTCACCCCGGGGAGCTGTTTTTT. Its translation: CASSLQTSHPGELFF.